The rows below give T cell receptor beta chains drawn from one sample of a study of cytomegalovirus exposure and HLA in healthy donors. Sequencing used immunoSEQ multiplex PCR; TCRdb keeps in-frame clones, though not all of them. Its listing shows 60,000 to 70,000 clones. Sequencing was performed on PBMCs. The source of these receptors is a man aged 25-45 years in good health and CMV-seropositive. Both conserved end residues are part of each CDR3.

j_gene,len,v_gene,CDR3aa
TRBJ1-1,14,TRBV7-8,CASETVFPNTEAFF
TRBJ1-5,16,TRBV4-2,CASSQDRQGGNQPQHF
TRBJ2-7,12,TRBV9,CASSSAGIEQYF
TRBJ1-5,16,TRBV6-1,CASSEFRGLSNQPQHF
TRBJ2-7,14,TRBV9,CASSPGGSPYEQYF
TRBJ1-5,16,TRBV27,CASSLRAGKSNQPQHF
TRBJ2-3,12,TRBV13,CASSSQTDTQYF
TRBJ2-1,17,TRBV10-3,CAISEFGSGGSDNEQFF
TRBJ1-1,18,TRBV18,CASSPPPADLGQNTEAFF
TRBJ1-1,13,TRBV13,CASSLGAGADAFF
TRBJ2-7,15,TRBV5-1,CASSREGQGMYEQYF
TRBJ1-2,12,TRBV30,CAWSSDARGYTF
TRBJ2-7,13,TRBV29-1,CSVVGQRVGEQYF
TRBJ1-5,13,TRBV6-1,CASSPTENQPQHF
TRBJ2-1,13,TRBV4-1,CASSLRGHDEQFF
TRBJ2-3,16,TRBV7-9,CASEGPGGLSTDTQYF
TRBJ2-3,18,TRBV7-9,CASSPERERGIPTDTQYF
TRBJ2-3,18,TRBV4-1,CASSQASGLAASTDTQYF
TRBJ2-7,13,TRBV14,CASSQEKTWEQYF
TRBJ2-1,14,TRBV7-6,CASSFRGSSNEQFF
TRBJ1-1,16,TRBV6-5,CASSYDSDRGHTEAFF
TRBJ1-5,15,TRBV19,CASSTTGGMYQPQHF
TRBJ2-5,16,TRBV2,CASRLGLAGGQETQYF
TRBJ2-1,15,TRBV29-1,CSVGRSGASYNEQFF
TRBJ2-5,16,TRBV10-2,CASSLTSGAPVETQYF
TRBJ1-5,15,TRBV6-5,CASRPAGVSNQPQHF
TRBJ2-7,16,TRBV10-1,CASTGLAGASSYEQYF
TRBJ1-6,18,TRBV5-1,CASSWGGQVMAIGSPLHF
TRBJ2-1,13,TRBV11-3,CASSGTGGNEQFF
TRBJ2-5,11,TRBV4-2,CASSLEQTQYF
TRBJ2-1,15,TRBV7-7,CASSPLAGSYNEQFF
TRBJ1-6,14,TRBV10-2,CASSERGPNSPLHF
TRBJ2-1,15,TRBV7-7,CASSPLAGSDNEQFF
TRBJ1-1,14,TRBV2,CASRYRGQNTEAFF
TRBJ1-2,12,TRBV7-9,CASRPDTYGYTF
TRBJ1-1,13,TRBV29-1,CSVELRANTEAFF
TRBJ2-1,16,TRBV9,CASSDRPAGTRREQFF
TRBJ2-2,12,TRBV30,CARDRNTGELFF
TRBJ2-5,14,TRBV6-1,CASLKASQPNAQYF
TRBJ2-3,15,TRBV30,CAWSVTGGSTDTQYF
TRBJ1-3,18,TRBV23-1,CASSHRDSERNSGNTIYF
TRBJ2-1,13,TRBV15,CATSKGNDNEQFF
TRBJ1-1,20,TRBV19,CASSTYIPGDRGQLNTEAFF
TRBJ2-1,14,TRBV30,CAWSLKREGGEQFF
TRBJ2-7,14,TRBV5-1,CASSSSPPPNEQYF
TRBJ1-2,14,TRBV5-6,CASSSGQTNYGYTF
TRBJ1-1,17,TRBV7-9,CASTTTRARTMNTEAFF
TRBJ2-2,15,TRBV9,CASSVAGAVTGELFF
TRBJ1-1,13,TRBV7-9,CASSTQGDTEAFF
TRBJ1-3,14,TRBV30,CAWRLGQGGNTIYF
TRBJ2-2,11,TRBV5-1,CASTSTGELFF
TRBJ2-5,15,TRBV30,CAGSPGDRVQETQYF
TRBJ1-1,15,TRBV11-2,CASSRRLAENTEAFF
TRBJ2-3,15,TRBV6-1,CASSEMSSGDDTQYF
TRBJ2-7,13,TRBV30,CAWGRTVRVEQYF
TRBJ2-1,13,TRBV5-1,CASSLASYNEQFF
TRBJ1-1,14,TRBV19,CASSEIQGDTEAFF
TRBJ2-1,15,TRBV6-4,CASSDSGSSDNEQFF